This T cell receptor (beta chain) was profiled in a study of shared clonotypes between healthy human individuals. TCRdb's table, derived via immunoSEQ multiplex PCR, lists solely in-frame clones and lacks some. In the table there are fewer than 3 million clones, around 92% of which are singletons. General observations from the study: Since donors were few, the genetic and exposure-history diversity represented was limited. When compared with the clonotypes that were shared by all four sorted-subset donors, the non-shared clonotypes turned out to have lower generation probabilities.

The germline gives CDR1 MNHEY, CDR2 SMNVEV (reference sequence). This CDR3 region has 18 residues. Trimming at V came to 6 bases and at J to 3 bases, leaving 15 bases not matched to a gene. Turning to this clone: The antigen remains undetermined.

Sequencing used naive CD4+ T cells from PBMCs. Subset given: CD45RA+ positively selected. The origin of this receptor is a man between 18 and 35 years old in good health. Some clones in this sample may be carry-over from other donors' samples. J is TRBJ2-3 and V is TRBV27, with 10 bases fitting TRBD1. The CDR3 loop is CASSPWMAPGQGTDTQYF. CDR3 sequence (DNA): TGTGCCAGCAGCCCCTGGATGGCGCCGGGACAGGGGACAGATACGCAGTATTTT.